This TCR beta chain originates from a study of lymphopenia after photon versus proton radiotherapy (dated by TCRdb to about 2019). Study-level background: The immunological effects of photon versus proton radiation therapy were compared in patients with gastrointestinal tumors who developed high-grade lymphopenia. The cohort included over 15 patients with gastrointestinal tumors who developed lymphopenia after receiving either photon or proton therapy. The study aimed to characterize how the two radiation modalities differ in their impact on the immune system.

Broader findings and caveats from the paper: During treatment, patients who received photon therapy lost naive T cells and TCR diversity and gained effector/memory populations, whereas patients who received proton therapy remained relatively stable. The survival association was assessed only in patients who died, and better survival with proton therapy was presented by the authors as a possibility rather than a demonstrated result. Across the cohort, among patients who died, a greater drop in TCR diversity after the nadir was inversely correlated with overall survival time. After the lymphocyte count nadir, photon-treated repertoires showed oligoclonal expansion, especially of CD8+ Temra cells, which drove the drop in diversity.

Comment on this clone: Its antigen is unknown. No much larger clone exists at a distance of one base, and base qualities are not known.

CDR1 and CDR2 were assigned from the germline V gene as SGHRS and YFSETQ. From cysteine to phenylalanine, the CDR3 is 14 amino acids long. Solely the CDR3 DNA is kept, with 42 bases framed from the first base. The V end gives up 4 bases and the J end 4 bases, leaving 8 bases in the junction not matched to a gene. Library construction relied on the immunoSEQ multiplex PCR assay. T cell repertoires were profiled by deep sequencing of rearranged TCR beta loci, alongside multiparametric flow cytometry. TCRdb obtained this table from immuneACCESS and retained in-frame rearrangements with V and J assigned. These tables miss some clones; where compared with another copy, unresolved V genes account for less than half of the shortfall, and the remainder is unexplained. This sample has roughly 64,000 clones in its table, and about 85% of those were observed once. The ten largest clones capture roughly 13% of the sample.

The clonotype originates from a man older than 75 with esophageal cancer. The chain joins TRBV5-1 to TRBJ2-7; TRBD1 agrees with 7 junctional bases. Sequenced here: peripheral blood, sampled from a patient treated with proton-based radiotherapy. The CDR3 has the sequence CASSPRQGVYEQYF. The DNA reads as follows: TGCGCCAGCAGCCCACGGCAGGGGGTGTACGAGCAGTACTTC.